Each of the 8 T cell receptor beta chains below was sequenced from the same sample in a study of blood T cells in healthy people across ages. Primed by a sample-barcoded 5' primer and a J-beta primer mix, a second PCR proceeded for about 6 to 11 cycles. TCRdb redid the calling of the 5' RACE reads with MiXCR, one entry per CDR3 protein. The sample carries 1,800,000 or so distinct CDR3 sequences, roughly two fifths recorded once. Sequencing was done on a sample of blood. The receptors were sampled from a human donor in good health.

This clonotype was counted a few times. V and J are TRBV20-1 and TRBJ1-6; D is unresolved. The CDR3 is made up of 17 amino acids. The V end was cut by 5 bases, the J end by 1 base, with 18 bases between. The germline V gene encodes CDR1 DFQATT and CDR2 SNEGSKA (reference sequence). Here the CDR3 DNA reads TGCAGTGCTTATCCCCCGTTGGGTTTGTCCTATAATTCACCCCTCCACTTT. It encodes CSAYPPLGLSYNSPLHF.

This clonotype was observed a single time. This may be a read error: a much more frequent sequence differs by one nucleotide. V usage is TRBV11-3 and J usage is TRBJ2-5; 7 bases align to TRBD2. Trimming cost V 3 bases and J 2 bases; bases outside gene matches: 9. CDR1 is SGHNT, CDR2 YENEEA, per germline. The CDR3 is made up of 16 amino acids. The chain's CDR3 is CASSFPGTNKQETQYF. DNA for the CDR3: TGTGCCAGCAGCTTCCCCGGGACTAACAAACAAGAGACCCAGTACTTC. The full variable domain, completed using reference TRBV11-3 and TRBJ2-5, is EAGVVQSPRYKIIEKKQPVAFWCNPISGHNTLYWYLQNLGQGPELLIRYENEEAVDDSQLPKDRFSAERLKGVDSTLKIQPAELGDSAVYLCASSFPGTNKQETQYFGPGTRLLVL.

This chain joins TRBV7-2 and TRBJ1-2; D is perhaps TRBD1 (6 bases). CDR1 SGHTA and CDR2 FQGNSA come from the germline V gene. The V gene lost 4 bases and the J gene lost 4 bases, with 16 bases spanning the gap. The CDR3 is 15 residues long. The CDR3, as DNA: TGTGCCAGCAGCTCCGGGCAGAGAGGGGGCTATGGCTACACCTTC. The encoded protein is CASSSGQRGGYGYTF. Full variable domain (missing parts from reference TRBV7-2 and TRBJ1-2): GAGVSQSPSNKVTEKGKDVELRCDPISGHTALYWYRQSLGQGLEFLIYFQGNSAPDKSGLPSDRFSAERTGGSVSTLTIQRTQQEDSAVYLCASSSGQRGGYGYTFGSGTRLTVV.

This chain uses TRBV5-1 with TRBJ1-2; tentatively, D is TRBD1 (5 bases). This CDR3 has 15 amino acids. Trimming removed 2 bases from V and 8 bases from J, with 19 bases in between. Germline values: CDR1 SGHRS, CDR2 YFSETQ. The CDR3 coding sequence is TGCGCCAGCAGCTTCCAGGGCGGATATGGAACGGGCTACACCTTC. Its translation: CASSFQGGYGTGYTF.

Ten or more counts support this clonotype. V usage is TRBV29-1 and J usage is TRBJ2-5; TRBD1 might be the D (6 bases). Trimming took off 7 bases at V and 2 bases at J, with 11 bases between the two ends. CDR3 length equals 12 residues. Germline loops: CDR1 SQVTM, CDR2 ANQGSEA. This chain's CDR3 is CSAGDIQETQYF. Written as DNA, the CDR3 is TGCAGCGCCGGGGACATACAAGAGACCCAGTACTTC.

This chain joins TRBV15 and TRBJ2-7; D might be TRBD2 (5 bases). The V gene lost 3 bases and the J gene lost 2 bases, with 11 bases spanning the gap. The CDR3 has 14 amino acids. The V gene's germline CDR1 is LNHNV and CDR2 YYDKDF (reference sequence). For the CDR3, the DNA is TGTGCCACCAGCAGCCCGGGGAAGGCCTACGAGCAGTACTTC. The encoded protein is CATSSPGKAYEQYF.

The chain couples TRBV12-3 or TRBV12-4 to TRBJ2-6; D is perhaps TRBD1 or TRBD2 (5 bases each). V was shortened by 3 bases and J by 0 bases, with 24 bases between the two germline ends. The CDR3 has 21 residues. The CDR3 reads CASSFIRGVGAPSSGANVLTF. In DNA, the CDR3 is TGTGCCAGCAGTTTCATACGAGGGGTGGGCGCACCTTCCTCTGGGGCCAACGTCCTGACTTTC.

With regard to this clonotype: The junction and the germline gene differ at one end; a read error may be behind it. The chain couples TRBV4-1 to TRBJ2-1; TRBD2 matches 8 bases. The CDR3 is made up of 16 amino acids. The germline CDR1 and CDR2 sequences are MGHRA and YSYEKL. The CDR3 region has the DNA TGCGCCAGCAGGCAAGTCGGGGGGGCTTCTAGGAATGAGCAGTTCTTC. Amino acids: CASRQVGGASRNEQFF.